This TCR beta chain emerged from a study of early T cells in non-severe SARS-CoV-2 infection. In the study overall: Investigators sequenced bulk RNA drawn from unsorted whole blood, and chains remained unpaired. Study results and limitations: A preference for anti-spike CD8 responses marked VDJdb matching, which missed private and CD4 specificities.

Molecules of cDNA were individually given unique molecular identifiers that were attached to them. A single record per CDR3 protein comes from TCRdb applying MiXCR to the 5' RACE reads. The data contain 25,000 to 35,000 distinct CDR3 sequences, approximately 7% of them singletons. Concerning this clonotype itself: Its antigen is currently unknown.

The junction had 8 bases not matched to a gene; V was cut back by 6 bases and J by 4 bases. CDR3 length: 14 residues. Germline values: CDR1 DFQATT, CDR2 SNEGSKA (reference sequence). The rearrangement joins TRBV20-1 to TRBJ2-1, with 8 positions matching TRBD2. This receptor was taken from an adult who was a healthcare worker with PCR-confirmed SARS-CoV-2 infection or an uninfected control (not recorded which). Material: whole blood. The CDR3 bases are TGCAGTGCCCCCAGCGGGAGTTGGTACAATGAGCAGTTCTTC. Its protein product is CSAPSGSWYNEQFF.